This T cell receptor (beta chain) stems from a study of T cell repertoires in cytomegalovirus infection. Study-level background: Public TCR beta signatures indicated both CMV infection and matching HLA type. Findings of the study overall: In two of eight donors, the top clonotype was HLA-C-restricted CMV-specific. The study identified carriers of CMV plus the relevant HLA from cumulative public TCR beta family frequency.

TCRdb re-analysed the reads in MiXCR, keeping a single row per CDR3 protein. The top ten clones hold 2.5% to 3.5% of a sample with under 850,000 distinct CDR3 sequences, 35% of them seen once. With respect to this clonotype: Its antigen is not known.

The sample was PBMCs. This sequence was found in a human donor in good health (CMV status not recorded). Some clones in this sample may be carry-over from other donors' samples.

The CDR3 spells CASSYSRGDTQYF. In nucleotides, the CDR3 is TGTGCCAGCAGTTACTCGAGGGGTGATACGCAGTATTTT. This chain connects TRBV6-2 or TRBV6-3 to TRBJ2-3; D may be TRBD1 or TRBD2 (5 bases each). The CDR3 contains 13 residues. Per germline, CDR1 MNHEY and CDR2 SVGEGT. V lost 0 bases, J lost 6 bases, and 7 bases lay in between.